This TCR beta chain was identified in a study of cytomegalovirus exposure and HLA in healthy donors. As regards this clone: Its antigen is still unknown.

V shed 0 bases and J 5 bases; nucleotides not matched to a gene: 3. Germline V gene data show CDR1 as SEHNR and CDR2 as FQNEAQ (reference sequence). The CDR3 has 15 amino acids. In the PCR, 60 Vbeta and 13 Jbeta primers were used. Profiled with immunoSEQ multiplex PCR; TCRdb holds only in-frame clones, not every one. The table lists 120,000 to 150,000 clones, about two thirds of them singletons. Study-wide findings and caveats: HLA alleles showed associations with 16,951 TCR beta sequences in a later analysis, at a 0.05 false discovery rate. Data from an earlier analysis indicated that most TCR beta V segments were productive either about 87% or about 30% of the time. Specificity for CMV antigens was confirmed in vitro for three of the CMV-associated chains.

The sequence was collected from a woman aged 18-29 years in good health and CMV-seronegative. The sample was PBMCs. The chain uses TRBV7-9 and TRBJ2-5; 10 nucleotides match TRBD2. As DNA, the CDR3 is TGTGCCAGCAGCTTAGCGGGACTAGCGCGGGAGACCCAGTACTTC. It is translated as CASSLAGLARETQYF.